This TCR beta chain was sequenced in a study of blood T cells in healthy people across ages. In its sample, this clonotype was seen a few times. Its antigen is still unknown. A junction boundary mismatches the germline segment, possibly from a read error. This CDR3 spans 16 amino acids. Germline V lookup: CDR1 SGHTS, CDR2 YDEGEE. Study-wide results and limits: The study found TCR beta diversity correlated strongly with naive T cell percentage.

Isolation yielded PBMCs, at least 6.5 million per sample, in every case. It was with a sample-barcoded 5' primer and a J-beta primer mix that a second PCR of about 6 to 12 cycles was run. TCRdb ran MiXCR on the 5' RACE reads and lists one entry per CDR3 protein. This sample has hundreds of thousands of distinct CDR3 sequences; under 30% occur once, and the top ten carry 7.5% to 9%. The same data also went into a second study, on T cells of mothers and their children.

The specimen was blood. The chain carries TRBV5-8 and TRBJ1-2; maybe TRBD1 (5 bases). The clonotype comes from a boy aged 5-17 years in good health. CDR3 amino acids: CASSLARDSGNCGYTF. The CDR3 region has the DNA TGTGCCAGCAGCTTGGCCAGAGACAGCGGGAACTGTGGCTACACCTTC.